This TCR beta chain was sequenced during a study of CD4 and CD8 cells across lung adenocarcinoma regions. MiXCR was run by TCRdb on the PCR reads, yielding one entry per CDR3 protein. The repertoire holds 23,000 or so distinct CDR3 sequences, with around 56% as singletons. The patients had localized lung adenocarcinoma, a non-small cell subtype. The CDR3 consists of 15 residues. CDR1 is WNHNN and CDR2 is SYGVQD in the germline V gene (reference sequence). With respect to this clonotype: At one end, the junction sequence differs from germline, possibly due to a read error.

This sequence joins TRBV10-1 and TRBJ2-3; possibly TRBD1 or TRBD2 for D (5 bases each). Sequenced input: CD8+ T cells from the center of a lung tumor. This sequence was found in a male donor with lung adenocarcinoma. The CD4 and CD8 labels of this study may be unreliable. The CDR3 sequence: CGSGEGQWGKNTQYF. Written as DNA, the CDR3 is TGCGGCAGCGGTGAGGGGCAGTGGGGCAAAAATACGCAGTATTTC.